The 24 T cell receptor beta chains below were found in one sample sequenced in a study of blood T cell repertoires in COVID-19. Method: immunoSEQ multiplex PCR; TCRdb's copy keeps in-frame clones and lacks some. The data contain approximately 62,000 clones, more than 80% of them singletons. Sequencing used peripheral blood. Receptors originate from a man aged 80 or over with acute or convalescent COVID-19.

The gene calls are TRBV27 and TRBJ1-2, with D hard to call. V lost 0 bases to trimming and J lost 6 bases, with 14 bases between them. Germline V lookup: CDR1 MNHEY, CDR2 SMNVEV (reference sequence). This CDR3 comprises 15 residues. CDR3 amino acids: CASSLSDGEMHGYTF. Written as DNA, the CDR3 is TGTGCCAGCAGTTTATCGGATGGGGAGATGCATGGCTACACCTTC.

This clone was detected a few times. The J gene is TRBJ2-6, the V gene TRBV4-1; D call uncertain. Germline CDR1 MGHRA, CDR2 YSYEKL. V was pared by 5 bases and J by 4 bases, with 12 bases between. This CDR3 is 15 amino acids long. The CDR3 nucleotides read TGCGCCAGCAGCTCCCCTCCCTTAGGGGCCAACGTCCTGACTTTC. Translating it yields CASSSPPLGANVLTF.

This chain uses TRBV3-1 (or the pseudogene TRBV3-2) with TRBJ2-5; 8 bases line up with TRBD2. The CDR3 runs to 14 residues. Germline values: CDR1 LGHDT, CDR2 YNNKEL (reference sequence). J was trimmed by 7 bases and V by 6 bases; bases with no gene match: 10. CDR3 amino acids: CASRYSGGRGTQYF. The CDR3 coding sequence is TGTGCCAGCAGATACAGCGGGGGACGAGGGACCCAGTACTTC.

J is TRBJ2-3 and V is TRBV24-1; 11 nucleotides agree with TRBD1. The junction had 6 bases not matched to a gene; V was cut back by 3 bases and J by 2 bases. Germline V CDR1 and CDR2: KGHDR, SFDVKD. This CDR3 has 17 amino acids. CDR3 protein: CATSDPGQGATTDTQYF. CDR3 sequence (DNA): TGTGCCACCAGTGATCCCGGACAGGGGGCTACCACAGATACGCAGTATTTT.

V and J are TRBV2 and TRBJ1-5; 8 bases are a match to TRBD1. V trimming: 4 bases; J trimming: 4 bases; junction bases outside the gene matches: 6. Germline CDR1 reads SNHLY; CDR2 reads FYNNEI. The CDR3 covers 15 residues. The CDR3 loop is CASSVQWTGNQPQHF. The CDR3 DNA reads as TGTGCCAGCAGTGTGCAGTGGACAGGGAATCAGCCCCAGCATTTT.

The gene calls are TRBV18 and TRBJ1-2; maybe TRBD1 (5 bases). Trimming took 3 bases from V and 7 from J, leaving 9 bases between them. The CDR3 runs 12 residues. The germline V gene encodes CDR1 KGHSH and CDR2 LQKENI. As DNA, the CDR3 is TGTGCCAGCTCACCGCAGGGTACTGGCTACACCTTC. This codes for CASSPQGTGYTF. Full variable domain (outside the CDR3, taken from reference TRBV18 and TRBJ1-2): NAGVMQNPRHLVRRRGQEARLRCSPMKGHSHVYWYRQLPEEGLKFMVYLQKENIIDESGMPKERFSAEFPKEGPSILRIQQVVRGDSAAYFCASSPQGTGYTFGSGTRLTVV.

The chain employs TRBV27 and TRBJ2-3, with D hard to call. Germline V CDR1 and CDR2: MNHEY, SMNVEV (reference sequence). This CDR3 contains 16 residues. Trimming pared 0 bases from V and 1 base from J, leaving 11 bases between. The CDR3 spells CASSLSTGYGTDTQYF. The CDR3 nucleotides read TGTGCCAGCAGTTTATCGACCGGGTATGGCACAGATACGCAGTATTTT.

A single count supports this clone. The gene calls are TRBV3-1 (or the pseudogene TRBV3-2) and TRBJ1-5; D not certain. The CDR3 length is 13 residues. Germline V gene sequence: CDR1 LGHDT, CDR2 YNNKEL (reference sequence). The V end lost 1 base, the J end lost 6 bases, and 7 bases lay between the germline ends. CDR3 sequence reads: CASSQGPFQPQHF. CDR3 nucleotide sequence: TGTGCCAGCAGCCAAGGTCCCTTTCAGCCCCAGCATTTT.

The gene calls are TRBV19 and TRBJ2-7; D may be TRBD2 (5 bases). Per germline, CDR1 LNHDA and CDR2 SQIVND (reference sequence). V lost 5 bases and J lost 4, with 15 bases in between. This CDR3 comprises 14 residues. This chain's CDR3 is CASSPPGINYEQYF. DNA for the CDR3: TGTGCCAGTAGTCCCCCCGGGATAAATTACGAGCAGTACTTC.

The chain recombines TRBV18 with TRBJ1-4; 7 bases line up with TRBD1. V was clipped by 2 bases and J by 7 bases; unmatched bases: 4. The CDR3 length is 14 residues. The germline CDR1 and CDR2 sequences are KGHSH and LQKENI. CDR3 DNA: TGTGCCAGCTCACCAGACAGGGTTGGTGAAAAACTGTTTTTT. Protein: CASSPDRVGEKLFF.

The rearrangement links TRBV3-1 (or the pseudogene TRBV3-2) to TRBJ2-5; tentatively, D is TRBD1 (5 bases). Germline lookup yields CDR1 LGHDT and CDR2 YNNKEL (reference sequence). Trimming cost V 5 bases and J 7 bases, with 8 bases left between them. This CDR3 contains 11 residues. In nucleotides, the CDR3 is TGTGCCAGCAGCGGTACAGGGACCCAGTACTTC. This codes for CASSGTGTQYF.

Here the CDR3 reads CASSPSGGSPNEKLFF. The DNA for the CDR3 is TGCGCCAGCAGCCCCTCGGGGGGTTCCCCTAATGAAAAACTGTTTTTT. This chain links TRBV5-1 with TRBJ1-4, with a tentative D call TRBD1 (5 bases). CDR3 length: 16 amino acids. CDR1 is SGHRS and CDR2 is YFSETQ in the germline V gene. Trimming removed 4 bases from V and 3 bases from J, with 16 bases in between.

The rearrangement links TRBV7-9 to TRBJ1-5; weak D call: TRBD1 (6 bases). The V end lost 5 bases, the J end lost 0 bases, and 14 bases lay between the germline ends. This CDR3 comprises 16 residues. From germline, CDR1 is SEHNR and CDR2 FQNEAQ (reference sequence). The CDR3 DNA follows: TGTGCCAGCAGCCCAGGGGAGGGCTTTAGCAATCAGCCCCAGCATTTT. Residues: CASSPGEGFSNQPQHF.

The rearrangement uses TRBV20-1 and TRBJ2-7; D remains ambiguous. Trimming cost V 0 bases and J 3 bases, with 3 bases left between them. The V gene's germline CDR1 is DFQATT and CDR2 SNEGSKA (reference sequence). The CDR3 covers 11 residues. CDR3 in amino acids: CSARDSYEQYF. The CDR3 DNA sequence: TGCAGTGCTAGAGACAGCTACGAGCAGTACTTC.

This chain links TRBV24-1 with TRBJ1-4; D perhaps matches TRBD1 (6 bases). The V end was cut by 1 base, the J end by 0 bases, with 11 bases between. CDR3 length: 17 residues. Germline CDR1 is KGHDR and CDR2 is SFDVKD. For the CDR3, the DNA is TGTGCCACCAGTGATTTATGGACAGTGTCAACTAATGAAAAACTGTTTTTT. Translated, it gives CATSDLWTVSTNEKLFF.

V is TRBV15 and J is TRBJ1-2; D is undetermined. The CDR3 totals 12 residues. From germline, CDR1 is LNHNV and CDR2 YYDKDF (reference sequence). V dropped 9 bases and J dropped 4 bases, with 12 bases sitting between them. The chain's CDR3 is CATWQNPYGYTF. CDR3 DNA: TGTGCCACATGGCAGAACCCCTATGGCTACACCTTC.

The chain has TRBV6-6 and TRBJ1-4; 10 nucleotides align to TRBD1. V trimming: 6 bases; J trimming: 8 bases; junction bases outside the gene matches: 6. Germline V CDR1 and CDR2: MNHNY, SVGAGI (reference sequence). CDR3 length: 14 amino acids. The chain's CDR3 is CASRADRGNEKLFF. CDR3 bases: TGTGCCAGCAGAGCGGACAGGGGGAACGAAAAACTGTTTTTT.

This clone was seen more than once but under ten times. The chain links TRBV3-1 (or the pseudogene TRBV3-2) to TRBJ2-3; D unclear. V was clipped by 7 bases and J by 2 bases, with 7 bases between them. This CDR3 comprises 12 residues. Germline V lookup: CDR1 LGHDT, CDR2 YNNKEL (reference sequence). CDR3 nucleotides: TGTGCCAGCACCGCTAACACAGATACGCAGTATTTT. Translation gives CASTANTDTQYF.

J is TRBJ1-5 and V is TRBV7-2; D gene unclear. Trimming stripped 5 bases from V and 1 base from J, with 12 bases between. CDR3 length: 15 amino acids. Germline values: CDR1 SGHTA, CDR2 FQGNSA. Here the CDR3 DNA reads TGTGCCAGCAGCCAGACCCAGGTGAGCAATCAGCCCCAGCATTTT. Residues: CASSQTQVSNQPQHF. Supplemented by reference TRBV7-2 and TRBJ1-5, the full variable domain reads GAGVSQSPSNKVTEKGKDVELRCDPISGHTALYWYRQSLGQGLEFLIYFQGNSAPDKSGLPSDRFSAERTGGSVSTLTIQRTQQEDSAVYLCASSQTQVSNQPQHFGDGTRLSIL.

The V call is TRBV7-2, the J call TRBJ1-1; D perhaps matches TRBD1 (5 bases). Germline CDR1 is SGHTA and CDR2 is FQGNSA. The CDR3 is made up of 14 amino acids. V was clipped by 2 bases and J by 1 base, with 8 bases between them. The CDR3 DNA reads TGTGCCAGCAGCTTATTAGGACAGAACACTGAAGCTTTCTTT. Amino acid sequence: CASSLLGQNTEAFF.

V usage is TRBV6-5 and J usage is TRBJ2-7, with 8 bases matching TRBD2. CDR3 length equals 14 residues. Trimming took 6 bases from V and 1 from J; bases not matched to a gene: 5. Germline loops: CDR1 MNHEY, CDR2 SVGAGI. CDR3 region: CASSAGGRSYEQYF. CDR3 DNA sequence: TGTGCCAGCAGCGCGGGGGGTCGATCCTACGAGCAGTACTTC.

The rearrangement uses TRBV14 and TRBJ2-4; 8 bases are a match to TRBD2. In germline, CDR1 is SGHDN, CDR2 FVKESK. CDR3 length: 16 amino acids. Losses at the gene ends were 4 bases for V and 4 bases for J; bases not matched to a gene: 9. CDR3 residues: CASSRGGTSGKNIQYF. The CDR3 DNA is TGTGCCAGCAGCCGCGGGGGAACTAGCGGAAAAAACATTCAGTACTTC.

The genes are TRBV5-5 and TRBJ1-4; D gene unclear. CDR3 length: 14 amino acids. V lost 1 base to trimming and J lost 5 bases, with 9 bases between them. Germline V CDR1 and CDR2: SGHKS, YYEKEE (reference sequence). The CDR3 DNA reads as TGTGCCAGCAGCTTGTCGACATCAAATGAAAAACTGTTTTTT. It translates to CASSLSTSNEKLFF.

The rearrangement links TRBV18 to TRBJ1-4; the match to TRBD1 covers 8 bases. From germline, CDR1 is KGHSH and CDR2 LQKENI. The CDR3 extends over 14 amino acids. V lost 6 bases, J lost 10 bases, and 10 bases stayed unmatched. The CDR3 spells CASSTGTGIGKLFF. The CDR3 nucleotides read TGTGCCAGCTCGACCGGGACAGGTATTGGAAAACTGTTTTTT.